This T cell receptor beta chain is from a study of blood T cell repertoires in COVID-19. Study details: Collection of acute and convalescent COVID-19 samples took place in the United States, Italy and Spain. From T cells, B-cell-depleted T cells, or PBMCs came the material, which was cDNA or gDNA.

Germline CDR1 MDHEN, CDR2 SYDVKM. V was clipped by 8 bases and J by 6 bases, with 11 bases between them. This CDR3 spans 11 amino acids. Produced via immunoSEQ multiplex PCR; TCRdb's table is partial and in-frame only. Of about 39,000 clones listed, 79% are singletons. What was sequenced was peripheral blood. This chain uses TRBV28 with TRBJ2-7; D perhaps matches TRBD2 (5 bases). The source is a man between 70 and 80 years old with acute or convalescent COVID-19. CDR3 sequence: CASPSGGEQYF. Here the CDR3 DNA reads TGTGCCAGCCCCAGCGGAGGCGAGCAGTACTTC.